The rows below give T cell receptor beta chains drawn from one sample of a study of cytomegalovirus exposure and HLA in healthy donors. The method was immunoSEQ multiplex PCR; TCRdb's version includes in-frame clones alone and lacks a portion of them. The repertoire holds roughly 230,000 clones, with about 88% as singletons. The sample was PBMCs. Receptor source: a girl aged 2-9 years in good health and CMV-seronegative. Each CDR3 is given with its conserved first and last residue. Fields, in order: J gene, V gene, CDR3 protein.

J: TRBJ2-1
V: TRBV7-6
CDR3: CASSWTSGFSRGQFF

J: TRBJ2-3
V: TRBV6-5
CDR3: CASSYGAMGDTQYF

J: TRBJ2-3
V: TRBV30
CDR3: CAWSRDRGTDTQYF

J: TRBJ2-7
V: TRBV6-6
CDR3: CASSLNRDRGSYEQYF

J: TRBJ2-1
V: TRBV2
CDR3: CASSEGGPGGRYNEQFF

J: TRBJ2-5
V: TRBV15
CDR3: CATSRNQGQQETQYF

J: TRBJ2-7
V: TRBV6-1
CDR3: CASSETKLGPFYEQYF

J: TRBJ2-7
V: TRBV7-9
CDR3: CASSLASSGARNEQYF

J: TRBJ2-5
V: TRBV11-2
CDR3: CASSPGGVKETQYF

J: TRBJ2-1
V: TRBV6-1
CDR3: CASGGLGNSYNEQFF

J: TRBJ1-5
V: TRBV5-1
CDR3: CASSPDRGNQPQHF

J: TRBJ1-5
V: TRBV7-6
CDR3: CASSLVPGTGGNNQPQHF

J: TRBJ2-3
V: TRBV29-1
CDR3: CSVGGTDTQYF

J: TRBJ1-1
V: TRBV11-2
CDR3: CASSLAAGQGYTEAFF

J: TRBJ2-1
V: TRBV5-5
CDR3: CASSLVFPAAYNEQFF

J: TRBJ1-2
V: TRBV19
CDR3: CASSETGTYGYTF